This T cell receptor beta chain was sequenced for a study of shared clonotypes between healthy human individuals. Assay execution proceeded at the deep level. The method was immunoSEQ multiplex PCR; TCRdb's version includes in-frame clones alone and lacks a portion of them. The sample lists hundreds of thousands of clones, 90% to 97% occurring once. CDR1 and CDR2 (germline): SNHLY, FYNNEI. The CDR3 has 18 amino acids. The trim removed 2 bases at V and 4 bases at J, leaving 14 bases unmatched. Broader study findings: Naive subsets tended to show greater estimated richness than memory subsets.

CD45RO+ cells plus CCR7-negative CD45RA+ TemRA cells formed CD8 memory. A note on this clone: Its antigen is as yet unknown.

V is TRBV2 and J is TRBJ2-3; 8 bases match TRBD1. Material for sequencing was memory CD8+ T cells sorted from blood. Subset described: CD45RO+ cells pooled with CCR7-negative TemRA cells. The receptor comes from a man aged 25 to 45 in good health. CDR3 nucleotides: TGTGCCAGCAGTGAAAACCCCACGGGACAGGCGGAGGCAGATACGCAGTATTTT. Translation: CASSENPTGQAEADTQYF.